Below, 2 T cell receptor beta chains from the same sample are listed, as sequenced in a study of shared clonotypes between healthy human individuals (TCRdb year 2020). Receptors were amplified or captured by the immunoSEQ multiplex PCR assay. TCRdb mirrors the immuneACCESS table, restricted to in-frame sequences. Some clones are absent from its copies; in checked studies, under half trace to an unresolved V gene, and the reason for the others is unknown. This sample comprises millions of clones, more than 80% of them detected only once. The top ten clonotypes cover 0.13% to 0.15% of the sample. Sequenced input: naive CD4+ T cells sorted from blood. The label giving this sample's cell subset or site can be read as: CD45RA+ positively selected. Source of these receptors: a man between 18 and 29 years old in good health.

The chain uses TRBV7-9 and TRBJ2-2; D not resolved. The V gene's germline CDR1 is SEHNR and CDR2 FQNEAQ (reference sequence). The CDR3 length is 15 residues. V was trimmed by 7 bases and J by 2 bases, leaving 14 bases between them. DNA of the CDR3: TGTGCCAGCACTCGAAGGCTGGACAACACCGGGGAGCTGTTTTTT. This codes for CASTRRLDNTGELFF.

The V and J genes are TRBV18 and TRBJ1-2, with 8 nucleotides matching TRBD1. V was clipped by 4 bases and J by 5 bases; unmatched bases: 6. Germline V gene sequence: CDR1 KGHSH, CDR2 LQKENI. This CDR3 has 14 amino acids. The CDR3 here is CASSRSGTGYGYTF. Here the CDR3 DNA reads TGTGCCAGCTCACGTTCCGGGACAGGATATGGCTACACCTTC.